The 15 T cell receptor beta chains listed next were all sequenced from one sample in a study of cytomegalovirus exposure and HLA in healthy donors. PCR primers comprised 60 Vbeta and 13 Jbeta primers. The assay was immunoSEQ multiplex PCR, and TCRdb's table has in-frame clones only and misses some. The data contain 150,000 to 200,000 clones, almost 80% of them singletons. Sequencing was carried out using PBMCs. All receptors come from a woman between 50 and 59 years old in good health and CMV-seropositive.

The CDR3 loop reads CASSPQGTAGELFF. CDR3 nucleotides: TGTGCCAGCAGCCCACAAGGGACAGCCGGGGAGCTGTTTTTT. The chain joins TRBV6-5 to TRBJ2-2; 7 positions agree with TRBD1. The V and J ends lost 6 bases and 6 bases, in that order; junction bases with no gene match: 7. Germline V gives CDR1 MNHEY, CDR2 SVGAGI. The CDR3 runs to 14 residues.

The V gene is TRBV11-2, the J gene TRBJ2-5; possibly TRBD2 for D (6 bases). Germline loops: CDR1 SGHAT, CDR2 FQNNGV. V was trimmed by 0 bases and J by 3 bases, leaving 20 bases between them. The CDR3 covers 18 residues. CDR3 bases: TGTGCCAGCAGCTTAGATCCCCGGGACTCCAAATACAAAGAGACCCAGTACTTC. Its translation is CASSLDPRDSKYKETQYF.

Of note for this clone: One end of the junction does not line up with germline, which may come from a read error. The genes are TRBV29-1 and TRBJ2-1, with unresolved D. Germline lookup yields CDR1 SQVTM and CDR2 ANQGSEA. This CDR3 comprises 10 residues. The CDR3 nucleotides are TGCAGCGTTGAGGCGGCCCGGCGGATCTTC. This sequence encodes CSVEAARRIF.

This clone was recorded once. At one boundary the junction diverges from the germline segment, which might be a read error. The V call is TRBV6-5, the J call TRBJ1-2; possibly TRBD1 for D (6 bases). The CDR3 loop spans 13 amino acids. From germline, CDR1 is MNHEY and CDR2 SVGAGI. This CDR3 reads CASSYSRLRDTSF. The CDR3 DNA follows: TGTGCCAGCAGTTACTCGAGGCTACGGGACACCTCCTTC.

The rearrangement uses TRBV7-2 and TRBJ1-5; the D gene is possibly TRBD1 (5 bases). CDR1 SGHTA and CDR2 FQGNSA come from the germline V gene. The length of the CDR3 is 12 residues. Trimming removed 8 bases from V and 2 bases from J, with 7 bases in between. CDR3 sequence (DNA): TGTGCCAGCGGGGGGGGCAATCAGCCCCAGCATTTT. This codes for CASGGGNQPQHF.

In this sample, this clone turned up a few times. J is TRBJ2-3 and V is TRBV15; no reliable D call. This CDR3 comprises 13 residues. V lost 0 bases to trimming and J lost 3 bases, with 4 bases between them. Germline V gene data show CDR1 as LNHNV and CDR2 as YYDKDF (reference sequence). DNA of the CDR3: TGTGCCACCAGCAGAGACTTTACAGATACGCAGTATTTT. It codes for CATSRDFTDTQYF.

This clone appeared a few times. The V gene is TRBV13, the J gene TRBJ1-1; 9 nucleotides agree with TRBD1. V lost 5 bases, J lost 4 bases, and 11 bases stayed unmatched. Germline CDR1 and CDR2: PRHDT and FYEKMQ (reference sequence). The CDR3 is 16 residues long. The CDR3 nucleotides are TGTGCCAGCAGCGCCACCCCACAGGGGGCGATCACTGAAGCTTTCTTT. Protein sequence: CASSATPQGAITEAFF.

This chain links TRBV6-1 with TRBJ1-5, with a weak D call TRBD1 (5 bases). Trimming took off 10 bases at V and 5 bases at J, with 15 bases between the two ends. CDR1 and CDR2 (germline): MNHNS, SASEGT. The length of the CDR3 is 13 residues. The CDR3 here is CATRQNSYQPQHF. CDR3 coding DNA: TGTGCCACTAGACAGAACTCTTATCAGCCCCAGCATTTT.

The chain has TRBV5-4 and TRBJ1-1; TRBD1 matches 7 bases. From germline, CDR1 is SGHNT and CDR2 YYREEE (reference sequence). V shed 0 bases and J 1 base; nucleotides not matched to a gene: 3. The CDR3 has 15 amino acids. The CDR3 DNA reads as TGTGCCAGCAGCTTGGCAGGGGGTAGGAACACTGAAGCTTTCTTT. It yields the protein CASSLAGGRNTEAFF.

The V gene is TRBV6-5, the J gene TRBJ1-5; the match to TRBD1 covers 7 bases. Germline CDR1 is MNHEY and CDR2 is SVGAGI. The CDR3 loop spans 13 amino acids. The junction had 6 bases not matched to a gene; V was cut back by 10 bases and J by 3 bases. In nucleotides, the CDR3 is TGTGCCACGGGGGACAGAGTCAATCAGCCCCAGCATTTT. Translated: CATGDRVNQPQHF.

The chain employs TRBV10-1 and TRBJ2-7, with 9 bases fitting TRBD1. Germline CDR1 reads WNHNN; CDR2 reads SYGVQD (reference sequence). The CDR3 contains 14 residues. J lost 10 bases, V lost 6 bases, and 13 bases had no gene match. The CDR3 nucleotides read TGCGCCAGCAGCGAAGCCGGGACAGGGTTAGGACAGTACTTC. Translated: CASSEAGTGLGQYF.

This sequence joins TRBV6-1 and TRBJ2-5; D is unclear. Matching the DNA end better, TRBJ2-7 makes the J call doubtful. The CDR3 covers 12 residues. CDR1 and CDR2 (germline): MNHNS, SASEGT. CDR3 region: CASSDSNYEQYF. The CDR3 nucleotides read TGTGCCAGCAGTGATTCGAATTACGAGCAGTACTTC.

The J gene is TRBJ2-7, the V gene TRBV10-3; D might be TRBD2 (7 bases). Looked up from germline, CDR1 is ENHRY and CDR2 is SYGVKD. With 4 bases removed from V and 4 bases from J, the gap between germline ends came to 20 bases. This CDR3 is built from 16 residues. The CDR3 bases are TGTGCCATCAGTGCTACGAAAGGGGGGCGGGGGTACGAGCAGTACTTC. Protein product: CAISATKGGRGYEQYF.

The chain uses TRBV4-3 and TRBJ2-1, with D maybe TRBD1 (6 bases). Trimming stripped 0 bases from V and 4 bases from J, with 16 bases between. The CDR3 contains 17 residues. Germline lookup yields CDR1 LGHNA and CDR2 YSLEER. The CDR3 sequence: CASSQEWGLRVYNEQFF. CDR3 coding DNA: TGCGCCAGCAGCCAAGAATGGGGGCTAAGGGTTTACAATGAGCAGTTCTTC.

The genes are TRBV5-8 and TRBJ2-7, with 9 bases lining up with TRBD1. This CDR3 region has 16 residues. Germline V CDR1 and CDR2: SGHTS, YDEGEE. The junction had 9 bases not matched to a gene; V was cut back by 3 bases and J by 2 bases. CDR3 sequence (DNA): TGTGCCAGCAGCTCACGACCGGGACAGGGCGCCTACGAGCAGTACTTC. Translation: CASSSRPGQGAYEQYF.